This T cell receptor beta chain stems from a study of response to subunit inactivated influenza vaccine. Study-wide results and caveats: There was a suggestion from the authors that each seasonal influenza vaccination recruits few new T cells.

Comments on this clonotype: Its specificity is not known.

TCRdb independently ran MiXCR on the RT-PCR reads; one entry per CDR3 protein. The table includes a few hundred thousand distinct CDR3 sequences, more than 10% detected once. The CDR3 loop spans 16 amino acids. CDR1 is SGHKS, CDR2 YYEKEE, per germline (reference sequence). With 3 bases removed from V and 0 bases from J, the gap between germline ends came to 13 bases. This chain uses TRBV5-5 with TRBJ2-1; the D is unclear. The sequences come from non-naive T cells sorted from PBMCs, collected approximately 15 days before vaccination. This clonotype originated in a man between 45 and 60 years old who received an inactivated influenza vaccine. The CDR3 region is CASSSGPISSYNEQFF. CDR3 nucleotides: TGTGCCAGCAGCTCCGGACCGATAAGCTCCTACAATGAGCAGTTCTTC.